The 8 T cell receptor beta chains in this list originate from one sample, sequenced in a study of T-cell memory formation after mild COVID-19 (dated by TCRdb to about 2021). Receptors were amplified or captured by 5' RACE. These reads were obtained on an Illumina NovaSeq 6000. TCRdb passed the public sequencing reads through fastp at Q25 and MiXCR, retaining productive beta sequences. Each record represents a unique CDR3 protein, reported with the most common genes and DNA among its rows. For this sample there are roughly 620,000 distinct CDR3 sequences; roughly 18% appear just once. The ten largest make up around 11% of the sample. Sequences were obtained from PBMCs or a T cell subset sorted from them (not recorded which). The receptors derive from an adult woman who had mild COVID-19 (a few samples of this study predate the infection). The sample titles of this study are shuffled in the database, so cell type and time point are left out; the donor was told from shared clones.

The CDR3 nucleotides are TGTGCCAGCACCAACCGGGCGGACGCATCCTACAATGAGCAGTTCTTC. Its translation is CASTNRADASYNEQFF. The gene calls are TRBV12-3 or TRBV12-4 and TRBJ2-1; no clear D gene. The CDR3 runs to 16 residues. The V gene lost 7 bases and the J gene lost 1 base, with 17 bases spanning the gap.

This clonotype was detected ten times or more. V usage is TRBV29-1 and J usage is TRBJ2-1, with D unresolved. Germline loops: CDR1 SQVTM, CDR2 ANQGSEA. V was pared by 2 bases and J by 0 bases, with 14 bases between. The CDR3 has 16 amino acids. The CDR3 sequence: CSVELVGRSSYNEQFF. For the CDR3, the DNA is TGCAGCGTTGAACTGGTCGGACGAAGCTCCTACAATGAGCAGTTCTTC.

This sequence joins TRBV20-1 and TRBJ1-1, with D perhaps TRBD1 (5 bases). Trimming removed 5 bases at V and 2 bases at J, with 18 bases between. Germline loops: CDR1 DFQATT, CDR2 SNEGSKA (reference sequence). The CDR3 contains 15 residues. CDR3 in DNA: TGCAGTGCTCCCCGCTGGGGGGGTAGCAACACTGAAGCTTTCTTT. The encoded protein is CSAPRWGGSNTEAFF.

This clonotype was picked up a small number of times. The rearrangement links TRBV25-1 to TRBJ2-5; D gene unclear. V lost 6 bases to trimming and J lost 3 bases, with 11 bases between them. CDR1 is MGHDK and CDR2 is SYGVNS in the germline V gene. This CDR3 spans 13 amino acids. Written as DNA, the CDR3 is TGTGCCAGCAGGCAAAATGGGGAAGAGACCCAGTACTTC. It specifies CASRQNGEETQYF.

The chain combines TRBV27 with TRBJ1-5; 8 nucleotides line up with TRBD1. This CDR3 spans 16 amino acids. CDR1 MNHEY and CDR2 SMNVEV come from the germline V gene (reference sequence). The V and J ends lost 1 base and 5 bases, in that order; junction bases with no gene match: 7. DNA for the CDR3: TGTGCCAGCAGTTTATATGGACAGGGAGGGTATCAGCCCCAGCATTTT. Encoded protein: CASSLYGQGGYQPQHF.

This clonotype occurred a few times. This chain links TRBV7-9 with TRBJ2-1; D may be TRBD2 (7 bases). Trimming took off 5 bases at V and 1 base at J, with 15 bases between the two ends. From germline, CDR1 is SEHNR and CDR2 FQNEAQ (reference sequence). The CDR3 totals 16 residues. The CDR3 here is CASSPRGAGSYNEQFF. In DNA form, the CDR3 reads TGTGCCAGCAGCCCTCGGGGGGCAGGGTCCTACAATGAGCAGTTCTTC.

The V call is TRBV20-1, the J call TRBJ2-7, with 10 nucleotides matching TRBD1. The germline gives CDR1 DFQATT, CDR2 SNEGSKA (reference sequence). The CDR3 length is 14 residues. V lost 6 bases to trimming and J lost 3 bases; unmatched junction nucleotides: 8. As DNA, the CDR3 is TGCAGTGCGAAGACCGGGACAGGGGACTACGAGCAGTACTTC. As protein: CSAKTGTGDYEQYF.

This clonotype appeared many times. The chain links TRBV10-3 to TRBJ2-5; 10 nucleotides match TRBD2. V dropped 8 bases and J dropped 5; count of bases not matched to a gene: 8. This CDR3 is built from 14 residues. In germline, CDR1 is ENHRY, CDR2 SYGVKD. CDR3 bases: TGTGCCATCTCCGCAGCGGGAGGGAGGGAGACCCAGTACTTC. Its protein product is CAISAAGGRETQYF.